This TCR beta chain appears in the sequencing data of a study of blood T cell repertoires in COVID-19 (TCRdb year 2020). Context from the whole study: Samples from collaborators originated in the United States, Italy and Spain and spanned both the acute and convalescent phases of COVID-19. The prospective study material was composed of cDNA or gDNA derived from T cells, B-cell-depleted T cells, or PBMCs. The sample metadata nearly always contained a de-identified subject ID, COVID-19 status, age in years and sex. The dataset comprised deeply sampled blood TCRbeta repertoires from subjects exposed to, actively infected with, or recovered from COVID-19. Samples were obtained from the ongoing ImmuneRACE study (first 160 participants) and from 1,254 subjects provided by 6 global collaborators. The repertoires were made available in a free public database intended to serve as a resource for research on the immune response to SARS-CoV-2. Where available, HLA class I and class II types were taken from metadata supplied by the sample provider and were not determined by assay-based typing. Findings and caveats that apply to the study as a whole: How much clinical and demographic metadata was included differed by source and by participant, and the metadata was provided uncurated.

TCRbeta CDR3 regions were amplified from genomic DNA by means of the immunoSEQ Assay, a bias-controlled multiplex PCR. The source study handled its data this way. The number of nucleated cells in each sample was estimated from the amplification of reference gene primers within the assay. Sequence reads were collapsed and filtered to measure the absolute abundance of every unique TCRbeta CDR3 rearrangement. Productive Simpson clonality was computed per sample as the square root of Simpson's diversity index over productive rearrangements. As stored in TCRdb, this immuneACCESS dataset retains in-frame rearrangements with V and J assigned. A fraction of the clones does not appear; measured against another copy, unresolved V genes explain less than half of the discrepancy, and the remainder lacks a known reason. The V and J calls and clone size were taken over from that table, and D and trimming were inferred from the DNA. The sample table records 150,000 or so clones; roughly four fifths of these occur just once. The ten largest clones capture roughly 15% of the sample.

Collaborating institutions collected whole blood in K2EDTA tubes following their own protocols. For TCRbeta analysis, collaborators shipped samples in one of three forms: frozen whole blood, isolated PBMCs, or DNA extracted from either of those sample types. A remark on this clone: Its target antigen remains unknown. Per-base qualities were not stored, and no clone one base away is much larger.

The V and J ends are trimmed by 4 bases and 4 bases, leaving 10 bases between them. The CDR3 has 12 amino acids, counting the end cysteine and phenylalanine. The only DNA kept is the CDR3, 36 bases in frame from the first base. Reading the germline V gene gives CDR1 SQVTM and CDR2 ANQGSEA. The receptor was isolated from a human donor with acute or convalescent COVID-19. The donor label of this sample is uncertain. Material for sequencing was peripheral blood. The chain couples TRBV29-1 to TRBJ1-1; the D gene is possibly TRBD1, with 6 bases matching. The CDR3 reads as follows: CSVAGASTEAFF. The DNA reads TGCAGCGTTGCAGGGGCGAGCACTGAAGCTTTCTTT.